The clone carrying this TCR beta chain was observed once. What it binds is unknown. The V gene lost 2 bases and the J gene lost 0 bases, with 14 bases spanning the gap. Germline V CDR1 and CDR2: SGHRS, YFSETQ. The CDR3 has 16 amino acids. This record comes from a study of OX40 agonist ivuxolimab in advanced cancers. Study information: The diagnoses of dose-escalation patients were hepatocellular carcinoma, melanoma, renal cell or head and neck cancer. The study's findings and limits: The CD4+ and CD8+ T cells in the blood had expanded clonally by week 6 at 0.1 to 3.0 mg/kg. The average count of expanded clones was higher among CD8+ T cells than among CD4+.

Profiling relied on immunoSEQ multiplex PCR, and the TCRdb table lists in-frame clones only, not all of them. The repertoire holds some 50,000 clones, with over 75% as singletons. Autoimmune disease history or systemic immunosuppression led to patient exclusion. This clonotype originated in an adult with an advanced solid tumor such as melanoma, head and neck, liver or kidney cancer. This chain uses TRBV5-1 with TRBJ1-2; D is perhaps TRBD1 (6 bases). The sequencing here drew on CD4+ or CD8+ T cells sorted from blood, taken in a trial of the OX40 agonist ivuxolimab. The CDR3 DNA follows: TGCGCCAGCAGCTTTGCAGGGGTAGCGGCTAACTATGGCTACACCTTC. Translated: CASSFAGVAANYGYTF.